A single sample gave rise to the 7 T cell receptor beta chains below, sequenced in a study of CD8+ T cells in alopecia areata. Treatment described: oral pan-JAK inhibitor, 5-10 mg twice daily. Extraction and reverse transcription of RNA yielded cDNA as the sequencing template. TCRdb keeps only in-frame clones here, not all; method: immunoSEQ multiplex PCR. The sample consists of about 200,000 clones, 45% to 75% of them appearing once. Sequencing was performed on CD4+ T cells sorted from blood, taken at week 4, from a patient treated with tofacitinib. Receptor source: a human donor with alopecia areata.

The chain carries TRBV30 and TRBJ1-5, with D possibly matching TRBD1 (6 bases). The germline V gene has CDR1 GTSNPN and CDR2 SVGIG (reference sequence). Trimming left V 2 bases short and J 1 base short, with 12 bases between. The CDR3 totals 15 residues. The CDR3 coding sequence is TGTGCCTGGAGTCCCCGACAGGTCAGCAATCAGCCCCAGCATTTT. Translation gives CAWSPRQVSNQPQHF.

The chain recombines TRBV18 with TRBJ2-3, with D possibly matching TRBD1 (5 bases). The CDR3 is made up of 14 amino acids. The germline V and J ends were trimmed by 5 bases and 1 base, with 10 bases remaining between them. Per the germline V gene, CDR1 is KGHSH and CDR2 is LQKENI. CDR3 nucleotide sequence: TGTGCCAGCTCATCGACGACAGGCACAGATACGCAGTATTTT. This codes for CASSSTTGTDTQYF.

The V gene is TRBV30, the J gene TRBJ1-1; tentatively, D is TRBD1 (6 bases). CDR1 GTSNPN and CDR2 SVGIG come from the germline V gene (reference sequence). Deletions cut 5 bases from V and 5 bases from J, with 21 bases between. The CDR3 covers 15 residues. CDR3 protein: CAWAGTGGARTEAFF. The CDR3 nucleotides read TGTGCCTGGGCAGGGACCGGGGGGGCCCGAACTGAAGCTTTCTTT.

The rearrangement joins TRBV7-9 to TRBJ2-5; D ambiguous. Germline CDR1 and CDR2: SEHNR and FQNEAQ (reference sequence). This CDR3 has 18 residues. With 2 bases removed from V and 0 bases from J, the gap between germline ends came to 19 bases. The CDR3 spells CASSLTITSLYNQETQYF. DNA of the CDR3: TGTGCCAGCAGCTTAACTATTACGTCCCTCTATAACCAAGAGACCCAGTACTTC.

The rearrangement links TRBV29-1 to TRBJ2-1; TRBD1 matches 8 bases. This CDR3 has 15 amino acids. V lost 4 bases and J lost 2; bases outside the gene matches: 7. The V gene's germline CDR1 is SQVTM and CDR2 ANQGSEA. Here the CDR3 DNA reads TGCAGCGTTGCTCAGGGGGCGCAAACCTACAATGAGCAGTTCTTC. Its translation: CSVAQGAQTYNEQFF.

The gene calls are TRBV14 and TRBJ1-1; D gene uncertain. Deletions cut 3 bases from V and 1 base from J, with 15 bases between. Germline loops: CDR1 SGHDN, CDR2 FVKESK. The CDR3 is 16 residues long. In DNA form, the CDR3 reads TGTGCCAGCAGCCAGGCCAGTTTCTGGGGGAACACTGAAGCTTTCTTT. Its translation: CASSQASFWGNTEAFF.

This chain connects TRBV6-6 to TRBJ2-7; tentative D call: TRBD1 (6 bases). The CDR3 covers 13 residues. V gave up 7 bases and J gave up 4 bases, with 14 bases separating them. Germline lookup yields CDR1 MNHNY and CDR2 SVGAGI (reference sequence). The CDR3 protein is CASIQGNTYEQYF. CDR3 nucleotides: TGTGCCAGCATCCAGGGGAATACTTACGAGCAGTACTTC.